This TCR beta chain emerged from a study of regulatory T cells in long-lasting Graves disease. Study-level points and caveats: The TCR repertoire of persistent Graves' patients was less diverse than that of newly diagnosed ones.

With iRepertoire HTBI primers and Arm-PCR of CDR3 regions, TCR beta libraries were built. TCRdb itself ran the multiplex PCR reads through MiXCR, one entry per CDR3 protein. Seen here are more than 400,000 distinct CDR3 sequences, approximately 16% observed once, and the top ten hold approximately 11%. The time point here: newly diagnosed GD, antithyroid drugs for less than 3 months. Generation of the TCR library employed RNA extracted from PBMCs. American Thyroid Association guidelines were used to diagnose Graves' disease. This clonotype has ten or more counts. Antigen: not known. These same records also appear under a second study, on T cells in Graves' hyperthyroidism and ophthalmopathy. This second study notes: Using the HTBI primer set, a first-round RT-PCR was run on the TCR CDR3. Ophthalmopathy stood apart from stable hyperthyroidism in a 13 V-J model.

This sample comprised peripheral blood mononuclear cells (PBMCs), obtained at new diagnosis, from a patient treated with antithyroid drugs. The source of this sequence is a young woman with Graves disease.

CDR3 loop: CASTFPGEGSHNEQFF. CDR3 DNA sequence: TGTGCCAGCACCTTCCCAGGGGAGGGATCACACAATGAGCAGTTCTTC. The rearrangement links TRBV13 to TRBJ2-1; possibly TRBD2 for D (7 bases). CDR3 size: 16 residues. In germline, CDR1 is PRHDT, CDR2 FYEKMQ (reference sequence). Trimming stripped 7 bases from V and 5 bases from J, with 21 bases between.